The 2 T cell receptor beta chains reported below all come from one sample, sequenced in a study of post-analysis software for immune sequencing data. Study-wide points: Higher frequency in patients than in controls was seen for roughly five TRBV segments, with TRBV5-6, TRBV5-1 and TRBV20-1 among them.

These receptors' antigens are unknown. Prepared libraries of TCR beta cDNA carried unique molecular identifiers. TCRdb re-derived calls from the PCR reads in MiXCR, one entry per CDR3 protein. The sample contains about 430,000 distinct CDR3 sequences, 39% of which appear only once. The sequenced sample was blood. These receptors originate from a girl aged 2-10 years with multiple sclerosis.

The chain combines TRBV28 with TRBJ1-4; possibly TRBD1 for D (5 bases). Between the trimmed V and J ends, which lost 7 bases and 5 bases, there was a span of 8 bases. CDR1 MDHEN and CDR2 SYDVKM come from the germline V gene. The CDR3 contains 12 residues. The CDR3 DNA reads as TGTGCCAGCACGCAGGGAAATGAAAAACTGTTTTTT. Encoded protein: CASTQGNEKLFF.

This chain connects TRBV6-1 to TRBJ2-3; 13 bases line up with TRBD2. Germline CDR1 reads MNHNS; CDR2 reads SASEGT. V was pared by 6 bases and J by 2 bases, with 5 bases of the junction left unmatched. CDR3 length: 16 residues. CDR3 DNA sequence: TGTGCCAGCAGAGGGACTAGCGGGGCATCCACAGATACGCAGTATTTT. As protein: CASRGTSGASTDTQYF.